This entry concerns a single TCR beta chain. Its antigen is unidentified. Per the germline V gene, CDR1 is MDHEN and CDR2 is SYDVKM. The CDR3 totals 11 residues. Trimming cost V 8 bases and J 10 bases, with 12 bases left between them. Among the donors, all were Caucasian adults who lived in Nashville, Tennessee. The table came from immunoSEQ multiplex PCR; TCRdb's copy has only in-frame clones and leaves some out. The sample lists about 2.4 million clones; roughly 93% were seen once. This record belongs to a study of shared clonotypes between healthy human individuals. Across the study: Three plates were used per donor for CD4 naive, three for CD4 memory, two for CD8 naive and one for CD8 memory. Study conclusions and caveats: Estimated richness values were generally larger in naive subsets than in memory subsets. Investigators expected sequencing depth to affect clonotype sharing among donors.

Sequencing was done on a sample of naive CD4+ T cells from PBMCs. Subset specified: CD45RA+ positively selected. J is TRBJ1-3 and V is TRBV28; tentatively, D is TRBD1 (6 bases). The clonotype was recovered from a man between 18 and 29 years old in good health. Some clones in this sample may be carry-over from other donors' samples. CDR3 in amino acids: CASGQRITIYF. The CDR3 DNA is TGTGCCAGCGGACAGCGGATAACCATATATTTT.